These 23 T cell receptor beta chains originate from one sample sequenced in a study of regulatory T cells in long-lasting Graves disease. Construction of TCR beta libraries relied on iRepertoire HTBI primers and on Arm-PCR targeting CDR3 regions. TCRdb analysed the multiplex PCR reads with MiXCR anew, one entry per CDR3 protein. Of almost 350,000 distinct CDR3 sequences in the sample, 15% to 20% were seen once. This sample's time point: persistent/refractory GD, antithyroid drugs over 5 years with positive TRAb. PBMC RNA was the source of the TCR library. The starting material was peripheral blood mononuclear cells (PBMCs), obtained when the disease was refractory, from a patient treated with antithyroid drugs. The source of these receptors is a female donor with Graves disease.

There are a few counts of this clonotype. The V and J genes are TRBV10-3 and TRBJ2-7; no reliable D call. The CDR3 loop spans 12 amino acids. Germline CDR1 reads ENHRY; CDR2 reads SYGVKD. V lost 3 bases and J 5 bases, leaving 8 bases between the germline ends. The CDR3 nucleotides read TGTGCCATCAGTGAAGGGTCGGACGAGCAGTACTTC. It is translated as CAISEGSDEQYF.

In this sample, this clonotype turned up a few times. V and J are TRBV4-1 and TRBJ2-5, with D perhaps given as TRBD1 or TRBD2 (7 bases each). Germline CDR1 is MGHRA and CDR2 is YSYEKL. The CDR3 runs to 18 residues. V lost 5 bases, J lost 2 bases, and 24 bases lay in between. The CDR3 DNA follows: TGCGCCAGCAGCGCAGGGGGGGCAGGGGGAGTTCTGCAAGAGACCCAGTACTTC. Translated, it gives CASSAGGAGGVLQETQYF.

V gene TRBV6-4 combines with J gene TRBJ1-1, with D hard to call. V lost 2 bases to trimming and J lost 0 bases, with 10 bases between them. The CDR3 spans 15 residues. Looked up from germline, CDR1 is MRHNA and CDR2 is SNTAGT. The CDR3 protein is CASSDPRRMNTEAFF. The DNA for the CDR3 is TGTGCCAGCAGTGACCCGCGGCGCATGAACACTGAAGCTTTCTTT.

V usage is TRBV10-2 and J usage is TRBJ1-2; possibly TRBD1 for D (6 bases). CDR3 size: 13 residues. Deletions cut 5 bases from V and 7 bases from J, with 14 bases between. Germline CDR1 is WSHSY and CDR2 is SAAADI. CDR3 in DNA: TGCGCCAGCAGTAAAGATACAGGGTCTGGCTACACCTTC. Translation: CASSKDTGSGYTF.

This clonotype was recorded at least ten times. The chain has TRBV28 and TRBJ1-1; the D is unclear. Trimming took off 5 bases at V and 1 base at J, with 5 bases between the two ends. Looked up from germline, CDR1 is MDHEN and CDR2 is SYDVKM. This CDR3 has 12 amino acids. The CDR3 sequence is CASSAGNTEAFF. CDR3 bases: TGTGCCAGCAGTGCGGGGAACACTGAAGCTTTCTTT.

The chain joins TRBV10-3 to TRBJ1-2; unclear D gene. V lost 6 bases and J 0 bases, leaving 8 bases between the germline ends. Germline values: CDR1 ENHRY, CDR2 SYGVKD. The CDR3 runs 13 residues. The CDR3 coding sequence is TGTGCCATCAGCCAAACCACTAACTATGGCTACACCTTC. Amino acid sequence: CAISQTTNYGYTF.

The J gene is TRBJ2-7, the V gene TRBV20-1; TRBD2 aligns across 8 bases. V shed 1 base and J 1 base; nucleotides not matched to a gene: 0. This CDR3 has 13 residues. Germline V gene lookup returns CDR1 DFQATT and CDR2 SNEGSKA (reference sequence). This CDR3 reads CSARGGGSYEQYF. CDR3 in DNA: TGCAGTGCTAGAGGCGGGGGGTCCTACGAGCAGTACTTC.

To note about this clonotype: Because it lacks the conserved phenylalanine or tryptophan at the end, this CDR3 is likely a read error. V gene TRBV5-1 combines with J gene TRBJ2-7; D perhaps matches TRBD1 (6 bases). V gave up 4 bases and J gave up 1 base, with 9 bases separating them. CDR3 size: 13 residues. CDR1 and CDR2 (germline): SGHRS, YFSETQ. The CDR3 bases are TGCGCCAGCAGCCGCGACAGGTCCTACGAGCAGTACCTC. Its translation: CASSRDRSYEQYL.

The rearrangement uses TRBV20-1 and TRBJ2-7; possible D gene TRBD1, 5 bases. The CDR3 length is 14 residues. The V and J ends lost 3 bases and 3 bases respectively, with 15 bases between them. Germline assignment: CDR1 DFQATT and CDR2 SNEGSKA (reference sequence). CDR3 amino acids: CSASKGDRVYEQYF. In nucleotides, the CDR3 is TGCAGTGCTAGTAAAGGAGACAGAGTCTACGAGCAGTACTTC.

This chain joins TRBV10-2 and TRBJ2-2, with D unresolved. Trimming cost V 6 bases and J 3 bases, with 8 bases left between them. Germline V gene data show CDR1 as WSHSY and CDR2 as SAAADI. The CDR3 has 13 residues. As DNA, the CDR3 is TGCGCCAGCAGATCTTCCCACACCGGGGAGCTGTTTTTT. It is translated as CASRSSHTGELFF.

This clonotype was seen many times. The junction differs from germline at one of its ends, possibly a read error. CDR3 sequence reads: CASSLVAGTADF. The CDR3 DNA reads as TGTGCCAGCAGTTTAGTTGCCGGGACAGCGGATTTT. This sequence joins TRBV12-3 or TRBV12-4 and TRBJ1-5; 7 positions agree with TRBD1. The CDR3 is 12 residues long.

The chain links TRBV7-9 to TRBJ2-7; D gene uncertain. Per the germline V gene, CDR1 is SEHNR and CDR2 is FQNEAQ (reference sequence). The germline V and J ends were trimmed by 4 bases and 7 bases, with 23 bases remaining between them. This CDR3 comprises 16 residues. The DNA for the CDR3 is TGTGCCAGCAGCTCTCTCCTGAAAGACACCGGCCGGGAGCAGTACTTC. Its protein product is CASSSLLKDTGREQYF.

The genes are TRBV20-1 and TRBJ1-1; TRBD1 might be the D (5 bases). The CDR3 is 15 amino acids. The V end was cut by 3 bases, the J end by 4 bases, with 18 bases between. Looked up from germline, CDR1 is DFQATT and CDR2 is SNEGSKA (reference sequence). The CDR3 coding sequence is TGCAGTGCTAGTTCTTGGTCAGGGACGGGCACTGAAGCTTTCTTT. Translation gives CSASSWSGTGTEAFF.

This clonotype was observed many times. The gene calls are TRBV28 and TRBJ2-7, with 7 nucleotides matching TRBD2. CDR3 size: 17 residues. Trimming removed 5 bases from V and 0 bases from J; junction bases left unmatched: 13. Germline loops: CDR1 MDHEN, CDR2 SYDVKM. The CDR3 loop is CASSGGPGGGSSYEQYF. The CDR3 coding sequence is TGTGCCAGCAGTGGTGGGCCTGGGGGAGGGAGCTCCTACGAGCAGTACTTC.

This CDR3 reads CASSEGRSYGYTF. In DNA form, the CDR3 reads TGTGCCAGCAGTGAAGGGCGATCTTATGGCTACACCTTC. V usage is TRBV6-1 and J usage is TRBJ1-2; D unresolved. The CDR3 covers 13 residues. The germline V gene encodes CDR1 MNHNS and CDR2 SASEGT. V was pared by 1 base and J by 5 bases, with 8 bases between.

At least ten counts were recorded for this clonotype. The chain has TRBV15 and TRBJ2-7, with a possible D match to TRBD2 (5 bases). This CDR3 spans 14 amino acids. Germline V gene lookup returns CDR1 LNHNV and CDR2 YYDKDF (reference sequence). With 3 bases removed from V and 2 bases from J, the gap between germline ends came to 11 bases. The CDR3 DNA follows: TGTGCCACCAGCAGGAGACGGGGAACCTACGAGCAGTACTTC. Its protein is CATSRRRGTYEQYF.

In this sample, this clonotype turned up many times. This chain links TRBV6-1 with TRBJ1-2, with TRBD1 matching 8 bases. The CDR3 consists of 14 residues. J gave up 8 bases and V 2 bases, and 7 bases lay outside the gene matches. Germline V gene data show CDR1 as MNHNS and CDR2 as SASEGT. In nucleotides, the CDR3 is TGTGCCAGCAGTGAACCTTGGACAGGGTACGGCTACACCTTC. This encodes CASSEPWTGYGYTF.

J is TRBJ1-3 and V is TRBV7-9; tentative D call: TRBD1 (6 bases). Germline assignment: CDR1 SEHNR and CDR2 FQNEAQ (reference sequence). The CDR3 sequence is 15 residues long. The V end was cut by 3 bases, the J end by 3 bases, with 12 bases between. CDR3 coding DNA: TGTGCCAGCAGCTTGGACAGATCTAGTGGAAACACCATATATTTT. This encodes CASSLDRSSGNTIYF.

This clonotype showed up many times. V is TRBV18 and J is TRBJ2-1, with 10 positions matching TRBD2. V lost 5 bases and J lost 0; bases outside the gene matches: 1. Germline V gene lookup returns CDR1 KGHSH and CDR2 LQKENI. The CDR3 runs 15 residues. In nucleotides, the CDR3 is TGTGCCAGCTCAGGACTAGCGGTCTCCTACAATGAGCAGTTCTTC. It encodes CASSGLAVSYNEQFF.

This clonotype was observed a handful of times. The chain carries TRBV6-1 and TRBJ1-1; no reliable D call. V was shortened by 6 bases and J by 8 bases, with 16 bases between the two germline ends. The CDR3 loop spans 13 amino acids. From germline, CDR1 is MNHNS and CDR2 SASEGT. CDR3 in amino acids: CASRTTRRYEAFF. CDR3 coding DNA: TGTGCCAGCAGAACTACCCGACGGTACGAAGCTTTCTTT.

As for this clonotype: Given a much more abundant clone one base away, this may be a read error. DNA of the CDR3: TGTGCCCGGAGACTGGGGGGCGGGGAGACCCAGTACTTC. The encoded protein is CARRLGGGETQYF. The chain is built from TRBV30 and TRBJ2-5; D may match TRBD1 or TRBD2 (6 bases each). CDR1 is GTSNPN, CDR2 SVGIG, per germline (reference sequence). This CDR3 has 13 residues.

This chain uses TRBV12-3 or TRBV12-4 with TRBJ2-3; 7 nucleotides agree with TRBD2. Trimming cost V 6 bases and J 5 bases; bases outside gene matches: 11. This CDR3 has 15 amino acids. The CDR3, as DNA: TGTGCCAGCAGCCGGGACTATCAAAGTAGAGATACGCAGTATTTT. Amino acids: CASSRDYQSRDTQYF.

This clonotype was seen ten or more times. CDR3 amino acids: CSARWGASYGYTF. CDR3 DNA: TGCAGTGCTAGGTGGGGGGCGAGCTATGGCTACACCTTC. This rearrangement joins TRBV20-1 to TRBJ1-2; weak D call: TRBD1 (6 bases). Trimming removed 3 bases from V and 4 bases from J, with 12 bases in between. The CDR3 sequence is 13 residues long. Germline CDR1 reads DFQATT; CDR2 reads SNEGSKA (reference sequence).